A selection of T cell receptor beta chains follows, all from one sample in a study of blood T cell repertoires in COVID-19. Here immunoSEQ multiplex PCR was the method, and the copy in TCRdb shows in-frame clones only, minus some. In the table there are roughly 180,000 clones, 75% to 90% of which are singletons. Sequencing was done on a sample of PBMCs or T cells enriched from blood (not recorded which). The receptor source for this set is a man aged 35 to 55 who had recovered from COVID-19. The CDR3 runs from the conserved cysteine through the conserved F or W. The order of the fields is J gene, V gene, D gene, clone size, CDR3 DNA, CDR3 protein. The D gene is left open where the match is weak. A row's size may be missing; if present it is once, few, many or a size class.

TRBJ2-1 | TRBV11-2 | NA | NA | TGTGCCAGCAGCCCTAGCGCGAATGAGCAGTTCTTC | CASSPSANEQFF
TRBJ1-6 | TRBV30 | TRBD1 | NA | TGTGCCTGGGCCGTTCCGGGACAGTATAATTCACCCCTCCACTTT | CAWAVPGQYNSPLHF
TRBJ2-7 | TRBV19 | TRBD1 | NA | TGTGCCAGTAGTATTAGGGACAGGGGCGCCGAGCAGTACTTC | CASSIRDRGAEQYF
TRBJ2-7 | TRBV18 | TRBD1 | NA | TGTGCCAGCTCACCTACCGGGACAGCCTCCTACGAGCAGTACTTC | CASSPTGTASYEQYF
TRBJ1-4 | TRBV24-1 | NA | NA | TGTGCCACCAGTGATTCAGGGGCAACTAATGAAAAACTGTTTTTT | CATSDSGATNEKLFF
TRBJ2-7 | TRBV11-2 | TRBD1 | NA | TGTGCCAGCAGATACGGCGGACAGGGCTACGAGCAGTACTTC | CASRYGGQGYEQYF
TRBJ1-1 | TRBV2 | NA | NA | TGTGCCAGCAGTGTCGGGGAGAACACTGAAGCTTTCTTT | CASSVGENTEAFF
TRBJ2-1 | TRBV9 | TRBD1 | NA | TGTGCCAGCAGCTTTTCCGGGACAGGGGCCTACAATGAGCAGTTCTTC | CASSFSGTGAYNEQFF
TRBJ1-6 | TRBV19 | NA | NA | TGTGCCACCCTAAGCTCCTATAATTCACCCCTCCACTTT | CATLSSYNSPLHF
TRBJ1-5 | TRBV14 | NA | NA | TGTGCCAGCAGCCAAGGGGGGGGGCCCCAGCATTTT | CASSQGGGPQHF
TRBJ2-3 | TRBV7-9 | TRBD2 | NA | TGTGCCAGCAGCTCAGCGGCGGGGGGCACAGATACGCAGTATTTT | CASSSAAGGTDTQYF
TRBJ2-1 | TRBV30 | TRBD2 | NA | TGTGCCTGGAAGCGGGGGAACTACAATGAGCAGTTCTTC | CAWKRGNYNEQFF
TRBJ1-5 | TRBV5-5 | NA | NA | TGTGCCAGCAGCTTGCTGCCAGACTATAGCAATCAGCCCCAGCATTTT | CASSLLPDYSNQPQHF
TRBJ2-1 | TRBV9 | TRBD2 | NA | TGTGCCAGCAGCCTCGGGACTAGCAATGAGCAGTTCTTC | CASSLGTSNEQFF
TRBJ2-2 | TRBV18 | TRBD2 | NA | TGTGCCAGCTCACCGGGACTAGCGGGAGGAGGCGGGGAGCTGTTTTTT | CASSPGLAGGGGELFF
TRBJ1-5 | TRBV18 | TRBD1 | NA | TGTGCCAGCTCACCGGACAGGGATCAGCCCCAGCATTTT | CASSPDRDQPQHF
TRBJ1-1 | TRBV28 | NA | NA | TGTGCCAGCAGGTACATGCAGGGGTCCACTGAAGCTTTCTTT | CASRYMQGSTEAFF
TRBJ2-7 | TRBV29-1 | NA | NA | TGCAGCGTTGTGGTTGCGGGAAGCGAGCAGTACTTC | CSVVVAGSEQYF
TRBJ1-6 | TRBV6-5 | NA | NA | TGTGCCAGCAGACTCCAGGGTACCAATTCACCCCTCCACTTT | CASRLQGTNSPLHF
TRBJ2-2 | TRBV24-1 | NA | NA | TGTGCCACCAGTGTCACGACAGCCCAGAACACCGGGGAGCTGTTTTTT | CATSVTTAQNTGELFF
TRBJ1-5 | TRBV6-1 | NA | NA | TGTGCCAGCAGTGAATATTGGGAGAATAGGCAGCCCCAGCATTTT | CASSEYWENRQPQHF
TRBJ2-7 | TRBV30 | TRBD1 | NA | TGTGCCTGGGGATATCCGGGACAGGGCAATTCCGAGCAGTACTTC | CAWGYPGQGNSEQYF
TRBJ2-2 | TRBV7-9 | NA | once | TGTGCCAGCAGCTCTACCGGACAGTACACCGGGGAGCTGTTTTTT | CASSSTGQYTGELFF
TRBJ2-2 | TRBV4-1 | NA | once | TGCGCCAGCGGCCACGGAGTTTTCACCGGGGAGCTGTTTTTT | CASGHGVFTGELFF
TRBJ1-2 | TRBV27 | NA | once | TGTGCCAGCAGTTTTTTAGGAGGGTCTGATGGCTACACCTTC | CASSFLGGSDGYTF
TRBJ1-1 | TRBV5-6 | TRBD1 | NA | TGTGCCAGCAGCCCCGGGACAGGGAACACTGAAGCTTTCTTT | CASSPGTGNTEAFF
TRBJ2-7 | TRBV7-2 | NA | NA | TGTGCCAGCAGCTTACCGCAGTATGTCTACGAGCAGTACTTC | CASSLPQYVYEQYF
TRBJ1-1 | TRBV29-1 | NA | NA | TGCAGCGTTGAAGAGGGGCTTGAAGCTTTCTTT | CSVEEGLEAFF
TRBJ2-3 | TRBV10-3 | NA | NA | TGTGCCATCAGGGAAGGGGGAAGGGATACGCAGTATTTT | CAIREGGRDTQYF
TRBJ2-7 | TRBV7-9 | TRBD2 | many | TGTGCCAGCCAGAGAGAAGCGGGAAGCTCCTACGAGCAGTACTTC | CASQREAGSSYEQYF
TRBJ1-1 | TRBV29-1 | NA | NA | TGCAGCGTCCGGGTTACAGGGTTCAACACTGAAGCTTTCTTT | CSVRVTGFNTEAFF
TRBJ1-5 | TRBV12-3/TRBV12-4 | TRBD1 | NA | TGTGCCAGCAGTCGGACAGGGGGACAGCCCCAGCATTTT | CASSRTGGQPQHF
TRBJ2-7 | TRBV28 | TRBD2 | NA | TGTGCCAGCACCCTTGGGGGGGGGAAATCCTACGAGCAGTACTTC | CASTLGGGKSYEQYF